The source of this T cell receptor (beta chain) is a study of T cells in localized non-small cell lung cancer. Profiling relied on immunoSEQ multiplex PCR, and the TCRdb table lists in-frame clones only, not all of them. Of 70,000 to 95,000 clones in the sample, roughly 93% were seen once. The CDR3 has 12 residues. Trimming took off 2 bases at V and 2 bases at J, with 2 bases between the two ends. Per the germline V gene, CDR1 is KGHSH and CDR2 is LQKENI. This TCR derives from a woman aged 35-70 years with stage II squamous cell lung carcinoma. Specimen: PBMCs, collected before any cancer treatment. The rearrangement links TRBV18 to TRBJ2-3, with no clear D. CDR3 DNA sequence: TGTGCCAGCTCACCAGACACAGATACGCAGTATTTT. Translation gives CASSPDTDTQYF.